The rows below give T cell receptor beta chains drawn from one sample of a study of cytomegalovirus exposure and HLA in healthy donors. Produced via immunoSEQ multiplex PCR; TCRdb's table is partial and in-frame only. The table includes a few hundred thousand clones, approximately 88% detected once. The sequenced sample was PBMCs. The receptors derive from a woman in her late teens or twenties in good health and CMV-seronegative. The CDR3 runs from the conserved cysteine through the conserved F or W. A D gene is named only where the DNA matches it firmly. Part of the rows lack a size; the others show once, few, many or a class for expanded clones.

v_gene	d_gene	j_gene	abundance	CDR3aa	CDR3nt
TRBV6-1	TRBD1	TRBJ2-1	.	CATQGDSSYNEQFF	TGTGCCACCCAGGGGGACAGCTCCTACAATGAGCAGTTCTTC
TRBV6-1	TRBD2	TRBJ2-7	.	CATREEVSGSYEQYF	TGTGCCACCCGGGAGGAGGTTTCGGGGTCCTACGAGCAGTACTTC
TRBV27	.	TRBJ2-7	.	CASSWRVGGYEQYF	TGTGCCAGCAGTTGGAGGGTCGGTGGGTACGAGCAGTACTTC
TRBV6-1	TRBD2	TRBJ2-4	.	CASSEISGGLAKNIQYF	TGTGCCAGCAGTGAGATTTCGGGAGGGCTTGCCAAAAACATTCAGTACTTC
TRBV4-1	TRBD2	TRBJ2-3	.	CASSHVAGPGADTQYF	TGCGCCAGCAGCCATGTAGCGGGCCCTGGGGCAGATACGCAGTATTTT
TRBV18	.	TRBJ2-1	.	CASSPRPGRDSNEQFF	TGTGCCAGCTCACCCCGGCCGGGTCGGGACTCCAATGAGCAGTTCTTC
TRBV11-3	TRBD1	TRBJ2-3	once	CASSTGTAGFSTDTQYF	TGTGCCAGCAGCACCGGGACAGCTGGATTTAGCACAGATACGCAGTATTTT
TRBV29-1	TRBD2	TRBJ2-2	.	CSVLAGGTGELFF	TGCAGCGTCCTAGCGGGAGGCACCGGGGAGCTGTTTTTT
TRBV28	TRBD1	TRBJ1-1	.	CASSFPRGQYFEAFF	TGTGCCAGCAGTTTCCCGAGGGGACAGTACTTTGAAGCTTTCTTT
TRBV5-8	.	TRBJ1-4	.	CASSTIQEYNEKLFF	TGTGCCAGCAGCACAATACAGGAATATAATGAAAAACTGTTTTTT
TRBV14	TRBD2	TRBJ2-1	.	CASSHLLPGLAGVISGYNEQFF	TGTGCCAGCAGCCACCTCCTCCCGGGACTAGCGGGAGTGATATCAGGGTACAATGAGCAGTTCTTC
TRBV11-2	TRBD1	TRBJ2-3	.	CASSSRTGFADTQYF	TGTGCCAGCAGCTCCCGGACAGGGTTCGCAGATACGCAGTATTTT
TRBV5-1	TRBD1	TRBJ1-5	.	CASSPTGGGNQPQHF	TGCGCCAGCAGCCCAACAGGGGGCGGCAATCAGCCCCAGCATTTT
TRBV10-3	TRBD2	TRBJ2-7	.	CAISESRTSGSSYEQYF	TGTGCCATCAGTGAGTCGAGGACTAGCGGGAGCTCCTACGAGCAGTACTTC
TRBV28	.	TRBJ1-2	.	CASTTTGHTNYGYTF	TGTGCCAGCACGACAACAGGACATACTAACTATGGCTACACCTTC
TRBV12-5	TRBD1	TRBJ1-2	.	CASGQGQGYGYTF	TGTGCTAGTGGCCAGGGACAGGGCTATGGCTACACCTTC
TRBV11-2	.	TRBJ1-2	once	CASSLFGGERYGYTF	TGTGCCAGCAGCTTATTTGGAGGGGAGAGATATGGCTACACCTTC
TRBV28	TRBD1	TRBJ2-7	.	CARFPEAKRQGLCEQYF	TGTGCCAGATTCCCGGAAGCAAAACGACAGGGGTTGTGCGAGCAGTACTTC
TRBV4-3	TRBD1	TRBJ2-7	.	CASSLPGQGLDEQYF	TGCGCCAGCAGCCTTCCGGGACAGGGGTTGGACGAGCAGTACTTC
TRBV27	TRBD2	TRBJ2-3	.	CASSFQSVGLAASTDTQYF	TGTGCCAGCAGTTTTCAAAGCGTGGGACTAGCGGCTAGCACAGATACGCAGTATTTT
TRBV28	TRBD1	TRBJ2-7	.	CASTGGFRFRTEQYF	TGTGCCAGCACAGGGGGCTTCCGTTTTAGGACCGAGCAGTACTTC
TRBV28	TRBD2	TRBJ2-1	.	CASSLGGESYNEQFF	TGTGCCAGCAGTTTGGGGGGGGAGTCGTACAATGAGCAGTTCTTC
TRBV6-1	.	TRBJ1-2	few	CASSPGARDYGYTF	TGTGCCAGCAGCCCAGGGGCTAGGGACTATGGCTACACCTTC
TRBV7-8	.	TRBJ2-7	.	CASSFRDEQYF	TGTGCCAGCAGCTTTCGAGACGAGCAGTACTTC
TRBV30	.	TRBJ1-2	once	CAWSVLPVAYSNYGYTF	TGTGCCTGGAGTGTACTCCCGGTAGCTTACTCTAACTATGGCTACACCTTC
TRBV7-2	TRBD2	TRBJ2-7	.	CASSLVGTSGKDEQYF	TGTGCCAGCAGCTTAGTCGGGACTAGCGGGAAGGACGAGCAGTACTTC
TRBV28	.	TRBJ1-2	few	CASRHRTGTPYGYTF	TGTGCCAGCAGACACCGCACAGGGACCCCCTATGGCTACACCTTC
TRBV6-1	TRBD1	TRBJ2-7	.	CASSEVGTVSYEQYF	TGTGCCAGCAGTGAAGTCGGGACAGTCTCCTACGAGCAGTACTTC
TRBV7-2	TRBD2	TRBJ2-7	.	CASSLWDGGGDEQYF	TGTGCCAGCAGCCTCTGGGACGGCGGGGGAGACGAGCAGTACTTC
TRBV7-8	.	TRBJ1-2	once	CASSLSREYGYTF	TGTGCCAGCAGCTTATCCCGGGAGTATGGCTACACCTTC
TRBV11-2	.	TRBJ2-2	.	CASSSPPGELFF	TGTGCCAGCAGCTCCCCTCCCGGGGAGCTGTTTTTT
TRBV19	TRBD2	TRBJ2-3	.	CASSLGAGTSISDTQYF	TGTGCCAGTAGTTTAGGAGCCGGGACTAGCATCTCAGATACGCAGTATTTT
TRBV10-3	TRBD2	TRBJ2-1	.	CAISGPSLAGPYNEQFF	TGTGCCATCAGTGGCCCCTCTCTAGCGGGGCCCTACAATGAGCAGTTCTTC
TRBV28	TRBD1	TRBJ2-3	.	CASSVPGQGADTQYF	TGTGCCAGCAGTGTCCCGGGACAGGGCGCAGATACGCAGTATTTT
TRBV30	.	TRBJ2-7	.	CAWRTVTYEQYF	TGTGCCTGGAGGACAGTAACCTACGAGCAGTACTTC
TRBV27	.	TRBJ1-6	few	CASSDSYNSPLHF	TGTGCCAGCAGTGATAGTTATAATTCACCCCTCCACTTT
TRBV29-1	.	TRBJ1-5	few	CSVEGAGNQPQHF	TGCAGCGTTGAAGGAGCAGGGAATCAGCCCCAGCATTTT
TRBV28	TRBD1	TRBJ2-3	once	CASSSTGSGDTQYF	TGTGCCAGCAGTTCGACAGGGTCGGGAGATACGCAGTATTTT